This TCR beta chain stems from a study of blood T cells in healthy people across ages. General study points: Any conclusive comparison of naive versus antigen-experienced cells was prevented by using unsorted PBMCs.

Next came a second PCR, run for about 6 to 12 cycles, which used a sample-barcoded 5' primer along with a J-beta primer mix. A template-switch adaptor with 12 random nucleotides tagged each cDNA molecule. TCRdb used MiXCR to reprocess the 5' RACE reads, holding one entry per CDR3 protein. Counted here are about 1.8 million distinct CDR3 sequences, around 50% occurring once; the ten biggest clones make up roughly 2%. Germline CDR1 KGHDR, CDR2 SFDVKD. The CDR3 length is 12 residues. This clonotype was observed a handful of times. Its antigen is unknown. Samples had at least 7 million PBMCs isolated from them.

Input material: blood. The origin of this receptor is a woman in her forties in good health. This chain connects TRBV24-1 to TRBJ2-4; D ambiguous. Matching the DNA end better, TRBJ2-7 makes the J call doubtful. CDR3 region: CATSDGVSEQYF. CDR3 in DNA: TGTGCCACCAGTGATGGGGTTAGCGAGCAGTACTTC.